A selection of T cell receptor beta chains follows, all from one sample in a study of blood T cell repertoires in COVID-19. Here immunoSEQ multiplex PCR was the method, and the copy in TCRdb shows in-frame clones only, minus some. The table records approximately 52,000 clones, 80% to 95% of them present only once. The sequenced material came from peripheral blood. The receptors were sampled from a man aged 50-60 years with acute or convalescent COVID-19. The CDR3 runs from the conserved cysteine through the conserved F or W. The D gene is left open where the match is weak. Only part of the rows carry a size: once, few, many, or a class if the clone is expanded.

.	TRBD1	TRBJ2-1	TRBV19	TGTGCCAGTAGTAAGGACAGGGTTGGGAATGAGCAGTTCTTC	CASSKDRVGNEQFF
.	.	TRBJ1-4	TRBV3-1/TRBV3-2	TGTGCCAGCAGCCAAGGGGGGGATGAAAAACTGTTTTTT	CASSQGGDEKLFF
once	TRBD1	TRBJ1-4	TRBV2	TGTGCCAGCAGTGACAGGGGGCACACTAATGAAAAACTGTTTTTT	CASSDRGHTNEKLFF
.	.	TRBJ1-1	TRBV9	TGTGCCAGCAGCGCCCACAGGAGCCCATGGACTGAAGCTTTCTTT	CASSAHRSPWTEAFF
.	.	TRBJ2-3	TRBV4-1	TGCGCCAGCAGCCAAGGGAGTAGGGGCGCAACAAGGCTAATCACAGATACGCAGTATTTT	CASSQGSRGATRLITDTQYF
.	TRBD1	TRBJ2-7	TRBV19	TGTGCCAGTAGTGACCCCGGGACAGGGGCCCAATACGAGCAGTACTTC	CASSDPGTGAQYEQYF
.	TRBD1	TRBJ1-5	TRBV2	TGTGCCAGCAGTGCACAGGGGGCATTCAATCAGCCCCAGCATTTT	CASSAQGAFNQPQHF
.	TRBD1	TRBJ2-5	TRBV24-1	TGTGCCACCAGTTATACAGGGGCCCTGGGAGAGACCCAGTACTTC	CATSYTGALGETQYF
.	TRBD1	TRBJ1-5	TRBV5-4	TGTGCCAGCAGCCTTGGGACAGGGAGGGATAGCAATCAGCCCCAGCATTTT	CASSLGTGRDSNQPQHF
.	.	TRBJ1-2	TRBV19	TGTGCCAGTAGTATAGAGACGGGGAAGTCTGGCTACACCTTC	CASSIETGKSGYTF
.	TRBD1	TRBJ1-1	TRBV18	TGTGCCAGCTCACAAGGGACAGGGGGCACTGAAGCTTTCTTT	CASSQGTGGTEAFF
once	TRBD1	TRBJ1-4	TRBV15	TGTGCCACCAGCAGAGATCAGGGGGCGGCTGAAAAACTGTTTTTT	CATSRDQGAAEKLFF